In this sample, the clone carrying this T cell receptor beta chain turned up many times. Its matching antigen is unknown. Trimming took off 6 bases at V and 5 bases at J, with 19 bases between the two ends. The CDR3 runs 16 residues. Germline CDR1 and CDR2: MDHEN and SYDVKM. This sample stems from a study of regulatory T cells in long-lasting Graves disease. Regarding time point: newly diagnosed GD, antithyroid drugs for less than 3 months. The TCR library was made from RNA that had been extracted from PBMCs in TRIzol. Broader study findings: Limited sample numbers may have lowered accuracy. Persistent disease preferred TRBV28, TRBJ1-2 and TRBJ2-5.

According to the study, TCR beta libraries were built with iRepertoire HTBI primers and CDR3-region Arm-PCR. TCRdb re-called the multiplex PCR reads with MiXCR, one entry per CDR3 protein. The table records over 350,000 distinct CDR3 sequences, 13% to 15% of them present only once. These records were also assigned to another study, of T cells in Graves' hyperthyroidism and ophthalmopathy.

The sequence derives from a woman between 50 and 59 years old with Graves disease. The V gene is TRBV28, the J gene TRBJ1-4, with unresolved D. Sequences were derived from peripheral blood mononuclear cells (PBMCs), sampled at new diagnosis, from a patient treated with antithyroid drugs. The CDR3 DNA follows: TGTGCCAGCAGAGAAGTCGGAAACATGGCCAATGAAAAACTGTTTTTT. Encoded protein: CASREVGNMANEKLFF.